This TCR beta chain was obtained from a study of post-analysis software for immune sequencing data. Across the study: Progressive-relapsing, secondary progressive and relapsing-remitting multiple sclerosis were among the disease courses included. Whole-study results and caveats: Pronounced co-clustering by F measure was evident among identically batched samples. Controls showed significantly higher normalized Chao1 diversity than did multiple sclerosis patients. Relative to controls, patients had about five TRBV segments at higher frequency, with TRBV5-6, TRBV5-1 and TRBV20-1 among these.

Prepared TCR beta cDNA libraries contained unique molecular identifiers. T cells numbering roughly 1 to 10 million yielded some 500,000 cDNA molecules. Using its own MiXCR run on the PCR reads, TCRdb lists one record per CDR3 protein. The sample contains roughly 870,000 distinct CDR3 sequences, 53% of which appear only once. A note on this clonotype: No antigen is known for it.

Trimming took 6 bases from V and 7 from J, leaving 9 bases between them. This CDR3 spans 11 amino acids. CDR1 and CDR2 (germline): SGHAT, FQNNGV. The chain uses TRBV11-2 and TRBJ2-5, with D unresolved. This receptor was identified in a girl aged 5 to 17 with multiple sclerosis. The material sequenced was blood. In DNA form, the CDR3 reads TGTGCCAGCAGACACCTCGGGACCCAGTACTTC. Its protein is CASRHLGTQYF.